Detailed here is one T cell receptor beta chain. This clone was seen a handful of times. This clone's antigen is unknown. Base quality data are lacking; no much larger clone is found one base away. From each donor, a single peripheral blood sample of 100 to 150 mL on average was drawn into heparinised tubes. A BD FACSAria II and a panel including CD45RO, CCR7, CD25, CD127, CD95 and CD27 were used to sort naive, central memory, regulatory and stem cell-like memory CD4+ T cells. Purity was above 98% for every sorted population. PBMCs were isolated right away by Lymphoprep density gradient centrifugation and were stained directly, without culture. So that batch effects would be minimized, each experiment stained and sorted samples in pairs, pairing one healthy donor with one patient. The germline V gene supplies CDR1 KGHSH and CDR2 LQKENI. V loses 2 bases, J loses 9 bases, and the germline ends lie 11 bases apart. Measured from the cysteine to the phenylalanine, the CDR3 is 13 residues long. Of all the DNA, just the CDR3 is kept, 39 bases in frame from base 1.

This sample is part of a study of beta chain features in type 1 diabetes (dated 2018 in TCRdb). Study-wide context: Mean age, gender distribution, total cell number and subset yield did not differ between patients and healthy donors. A total of under 140,000,000 sorted cells were examined across all samples, and the number of cells per subset was strongly correlated with RNA yield. In the study, TCRB repertoires of sorted circulating CD4+ T cell subsets from recently diagnosed type 1 diabetes patients were compared with those of matched healthy donors. Regulatory and stem cell-like memory subsets were isolated from only 8 patients and roughly eight healthy donors, whereas naive and central memory subsets came from all 30 or so donors. Here is what the overall study found, with its caveats: Naive, central memory and regulatory TCRB repertoires appeared more similar among patients than among healthy donors. Sequencing cDNA rather than genomic DNA could over-represent highly expressing activated cells, although activation and CD3 levels did not differ between groups. In all four CD4+ subsets, TCRB CDR3 length was moderately but significantly shorter in type 1 diabetes patients. Shorter templates might have been favored by PCR, but patient and control samples were amplified and corrected together, so both groups would have been affected equally by any skew. Because the HLA sub-analyses included only small numbers of individuals, any influence of HLA type on TCRB rearrangement was left unresolved. Fewer insertions and more nucleotide deletions at VDJ recombination sites were observed in patients with type 1 diabetes, implying thymic rearrangement abnormalities.

The entire amount of isolated RNA was reverse transcribed using the High Capacity cDNA Reverse Transcription Kit, so the sequenced TCRB transcripts were expressed ones. Naive, central memory and regulatory T cell samples underwent deep immunoSEQ sequencing, averaging around 4 million total reads per sample. Sorted cells were lysed in RLT buffer, and RNA was extracted using DNase-treated RNeasy Micro or Mini kits according to cell number. To prevent cross-contamination, every cell subset was processed on its own, while patient and healthy donor samples were processed together. The immunoSEQ multiplex PCR was used to amplify TCRB sequences from cDNA, yielding 87-bp fragments that span the CDR3 region. The amplicons were sequenced using the Illumina HiSeq platform. Processing in the source paper ran as follows. Synthetic template baselines were used to correct PCR bias computationally, reads within Hamming distance 2 were collapsed together, and singletons that could not be merged were discarded. Reads were aligned against IMGT so that V, D and J genes, CDR3 length and insertions or deletions at six rearrangement sites could be assigned. Within each subset, clonotype counts were normalized to the number of sorted cells before true diversity and Gini coefficients were calculated with the tcR R package. Repertoire sharing was quantified using the overlap coefficient calculated on TCRB nucleotide sequences. Out-of-frame TCRB sequences from naive cells were analyzed to stand in for the pre-selection repertoire. Imported from immuneACCESS, the table was reduced by TCRdb to in-frame sequences with V and J called. These copies leave out some clones; in studies compared against another copy, an unresolved V gene accounts for under half, and the cause of the remainder is not known. The DNA was the basis for D and trimming; V, J and clone size are from that table. The sample table lists a few hundred thousand clones, about 32% of them with a count of one. The ten largest clones take up 0.05% to 0.07% of the sample.

Sequenced material: naive CD4+ T cells from blood. The cell subset or site label of this sample denotes: true naive CD4+ T cells. This sequence originates from a man aged 18 to 30 in good health. The rearrangement joined TRBV18 to TRBJ2-1; the D gene lacks a confident call. CDR3 protein: CASSPAENLEQFF. The nucleotide sequence reads TGTGCCAGCTCACCAGCTGAAAATCTTGAGCAGTTCTTC.